The present T cell receptor (beta chain) was sequenced within a study of sequential checkpoint blockade in melanoma (dated by TCRdb to the late 2010s). Notes on the research overall: Patients were assigned by 1:1 randomization to either first-line nivolumab followed by ipilimumab (arm A) or ipilimumab followed by nivolumab (arm B). Both trial sequences were followed by maintenance nivolumab. DNA from over 80 pretreatment melanoma tumor samples was subjected to TCRbeta immunosequencing. Matched tumor biopsies were taken from approximately 20 patients before treatment and at week 13, after single-agent nivolumab (arm A) or ipilimumab (arm B). Roughly 80% of the matched pre- and post-treatment tumor biopsy pairs came from the same lesion. What the authors observed across the whole study: Larger, independent patient cohorts are needed to validate the response-prediction model that combines TCR metrics and mutation burden. In the nivolumab-first arm (arm A), pretreatment tumor TIL clonality was associated with response (P = .04). Tumor T-cell fraction and clonality were correlated with PD-L1 staining and CD8+ T-cell counts, but not with mutational load. Clinical benefit was about 30 times more likely to be achieved by patients whose tumor T-cell fraction and clonality increased by week 13. Small sample sizes and reduced statistical power limited the analyses of tumor T-cell fraction within each arm.

The immunoSEQ Assay was used to immunosequence TCRbeta CDR3 regions from genomic DNA. Prior to high-throughput sequencing, genomic DNA was amplified by bias-controlled multiplex PCR. Concerning the study's data processing: To quantify the absolute abundance of each unique TCRbeta CDR3 region, the sequences were collapsed and filtered. Clonality, defined as 1 minus Pielou's evenness, was calculated using only productive rearrangements. Tumor T-cell fraction was computed by normalizing TCRbeta template counts to usable DNA, estimated from several housekeeping genes. A previously published method was used to identify clones with significantly greater frequencies in on-treatment samples than in baseline samples. The clones in this table, taken by TCRdb from immuneACCESS, are in-frame only. Not every clone is retained; where verified, under half of the shortfall comes from an unresolved V gene, and the cause of the rest is unknown. The DNA gave D and trimming, while V, J and clone size come from that table. The sample table lists approximately 2,300 clones, 20% to 25% of them with a count of one. The leading ten clones occupy more than 15% of the sample.

This specimen's treatment or condition label, per the study, means: randomized to nivolumab then ipilimumab (arm A) or the reverse (arm B). None of the patients in the trial had previously been given DNA-damaging chemotherapy. Samples were obtained from patients with melanoma enrolled in CheckMate 064, a randomized, open-label phase II trial of sequential checkpoint blockade. Genomic DNA from formalin-fixed paraffin-embedded (FFPE) tissue samples was used for tumor TCR sequencing. Turning to this clone: The antigen it recognizes is unknown. The record has no base qualities; no much larger clone is one base away.

CDR1 and CDR2, looked up from the germline V gene, are MDHEN and SYDVKM. Trimming takes 7 bases from V and 4 bases from J, and the germline ends sit 14 bases apart. Reading from cysteine to phenylalanine, the CDR3 counts 14 amino acids. CDR3 DNA is the only sequence kept; it has 42 bases, read in frame from the first base. The rearranged chain carries TRBV28 and TRBJ1-5; the D gene is possibly TRBD1, with 5 bases matching. This receptor was identified in a human donor with melanoma. This material consisted of tumor tissue (inferred from file names), taken from a patient given nivolumab and ipilimumab in sequence. The CDR3 protein: CASNPGGPNQPQHF. Read as DNA, the sequence is TGTGCCAGCAACCCTGGGGGTCCTAATCAGCCCCAGCATTTT.